These 32 T cell receptor beta chains were all obtained from the same sample, sequenced in a study of CD8 T cells in ankylosing spondylitis. A single record per CDR3 protein comes from TCRdb applying MiXCR to the 5' RACE reads. The data contain approximately 290,000 distinct CDR3 sequences, around 20% of them singletons. Sequencing was done on a sample of blood, either unsorted or a sorted T cell fraction (not recorded which). These receptors came from a female donor with ankylosing spondylitis or in good health (not recorded which).

The chain couples TRBV20-1 to TRBJ2-1; D is ambiguous. Per the germline V gene, CDR1 is DFQATT and CDR2 is SNEGSKA (reference sequence). This CDR3 comprises 14 residues. Trimming cost V 5 bases and J 0 bases, with 11 bases left between them. CDR3 bases: TGCAGTGCTCCCCCAAAGAGCTCCTACAATGAGCAGTTCTTC. As protein: CSAPPKSSYNEQFF.

This clonotype was detected a few times. This rearrangement joins TRBV29-1 to TRBJ1-1, with TRBD1 identical over 10 bases. Trimming removed 7 bases from V and 1 base from J; junction bases left unmatched: 3. CDR1 is SQVTM, CDR2 ANQGSEA, per germline. The CDR3 runs 13 residues. In DNA form, the CDR3 reads TGCAGCGGGCGGGACAGGGGGAACACTGAAGCTTTCTTT. Translation gives CSGRDRGNTEAFF.

The chain joins TRBV20-1 to TRBJ2-5; no clear D gene. This CDR3 region has 14 residues. Between the trimmed V and J ends, which lost 5 bases and 5 bases, there was a span of 18 bases. Looked up from germline, CDR1 is DFQATT and CDR2 is SNEGSKA (reference sequence). CDR3 DNA: TGCAGTGCTCCAGCCCCAAGTGTGGGGGAGACCCAGTACTTC. It is translated as CSAPAPSVGETQYF.

This clonotype was detected ten times or more. V is TRBV6-5 and J is TRBJ1-1; TRBD1 is a possible D gene (5 bases). Trimming pared 5 bases from V and 10 bases from J, leaving 11 bases between. CDR1 is MNHEY, CDR2 SVGAGI, per germline. This CDR3 spans 11 amino acids. The CDR3 coding sequence is TGTGCCAGCAGTGACAGCGGCGGAGCTTTCTTT. Its protein is CASSDSGGAFF.

As concerns this clonotype: Just one base apart from a much larger clone, this may be a read error. J is TRBJ2-5 and V is TRBV18, with D perhaps TRBD2 (5 bases). CDR3 size: 14 residues. Germline loops: CDR1 KGHSH, CDR2 LQKENI. CDR3 residues: CASSPAGLQENQYF. CDR3 coding DNA: TGTGCCAGCTCACCAGCAGGACTGCAAGAGAACCAGTACTTC.

At least ten counts were recorded for this clonotype. V usage is TRBV7-9 and J usage is TRBJ2-7; D gene uncertain. There are 12 residues in the CDR3. The V end was cut by 2 bases, the J end by 0 bases, with 2 bases between. In germline, CDR1 is SEHNR, CDR2 FQNEAQ (reference sequence). For the CDR3, the DNA is TGTGCCAGCAGCTTACCCTCCTACGAGCAGTACTTC. This sequence encodes CASSLPSYEQYF.

This clonotype was detected many times. The gene calls are TRBV20-1 and TRBJ2-1, with 8 nucleotides matching TRBD2. The CDR3 loop spans 17 amino acids. Germline-derived CDR1 and CDR2 are DFQATT and SNEGSKA (reference sequence). Trimming removed 6 bases from V and 0 bases from J; junction bases left unmatched: 13. CDR3 residues: CSAPMIAGWVSYNEQFF. The CDR3 DNA sequence: TGCAGTGCCCCGATGATAGCGGGATGGGTCTCCTACAATGAGCAGTTCTTC.

The rearrangement uses TRBV15 and TRBJ2-1; maybe TRBD2 (6 bases). CDR1 LNHNV and CDR2 YYDKDF come from the germline V gene (reference sequence). The CDR3 spans 16 residues. The germline V and J ends were trimmed by 0 bases and 4 bases, with 13 bases remaining between them. DNA of the CDR3: TGTGCCACCAGCAGAGATAGGCTAGCGACGTACAATGAGCAGTTCTTC. This codes for CATSRDRLATYNEQFF.

The chain employs TRBV12-3 or TRBV12-4 and TRBJ2-2, with 8 positions matching TRBD1. With 2 bases clipped from V and 3 bases from J, the junction kept 2 bases outside the gene matches. The length of the CDR3 is 15 residues. The CDR3 region has the DNA TGTGCCAGCAGTTTAACGGACAGGGACACCGGGGAGCTGTTTTTT. Its translation is CASSLTDRDTGELFF.

The CDR3 is CASSLDSHVTDTQYF. CDR3 nucleotides: TGCGCCAGCAGTCTGGACAGCCATGTCACAGATACGCAGTATTTT. The chain is built from TRBV4-3 and TRBJ2-3; TRBD1 is a possible D gene (6 bases). Germline V gives CDR1 LGHNA, CDR2 YSLEER. The CDR3 has 15 residues. Trimming left V 6 bases short and J 2 bases short, with 15 bases between.

V and J are TRBV20-1 and TRBJ2-1; 8 bases line up with TRBD2. Trimming cost V 4 bases and J 0 bases; bases outside gene matches: 8. CDR3 length equals 16 residues. CDR1 is DFQATT, CDR2 SNEGSKA, per germline (reference sequence). The CDR3 sequence: CSANRLTSVSYNEQFF. CDR3 DNA sequence: TGCAGTGCTAATCGCCTGACTAGCGTCTCCTACAATGAGCAGTTCTTC.

This clonotype was seen only a few times. The rearrangement joins TRBV6-2 or TRBV6-3 to TRBJ2-4, with 7 bases that match TRBD2. The CDR3 consists of 17 residues. Germline V lookup: CDR1 MNHEY, CDR2 SVGEGT. V shed 2 bases, J shed 0 bases, and the junction held 7 bases outside the gene matches. CDR3 DNA sequence: TGTGCCAGCAGTTACGCCAGCGGGGCCATAGCCAAAAACATTCAGTACTTC. Protein sequence: CASSYASGAIAKNIQYF.

In its sample, this clonotype was seen a few times. The rearrangement uses TRBV20-1 and TRBJ2-1; 7 positions agree with TRBD2. The V gene's germline CDR1 is DFQATT and CDR2 SNEGSKA (reference sequence). V was clipped by 2 bases and J by 8 bases; unmatched bases: 3. The CDR3 is 12 residues long. CDR3 nucleotide sequence: TGCAGTGCTAGAAAGACTAGCCATGAGCAGTTCTTC. Residues: CSARKTSHEQFF.

The table lists this clonotype with a few counts. CDR3: CASSPGEPETQYF. CDR3 DNA: TGTGCCAGCAGTCCGGGGGAGCCAGAGACCCAGTACTTC. This chain joins TRBV6-1 and TRBJ2-5; D is possibly TRBD2 (6 bases). The CDR3 runs to 13 residues. The germline V gene has CDR1 MNHNS and CDR2 SASEGT. The V gene lost 5 bases and the J gene lost 4 bases, with 11 bases spanning the gap.

This clonotype was observed at least ten times. The gene calls are TRBV12-3 or TRBV12-4 and TRBJ2-1; D may be TRBD1 (5 bases). The V gene lost 3 bases and the J gene lost 10 bases, with 16 bases spanning the gap. The CDR3 is made up of 14 amino acids. The CDR3 is CASSFVPHPGEQFF. As DNA, the CDR3 is TGTGCCAGCAGTTTTGTTCCTCACCCAGGGGAGCAGTTCTTC.

This clonotype showed up just a few times. This chain joins TRBV20-1 and TRBJ2-7; 7 bases fit TRBD1. The CDR3 is 13 residues long. CDR1 is DFQATT and CDR2 is SNEGSKA in the germline V gene (reference sequence). The V segment lost 4 bases and the J segment 3 bases; nucleotides outside the gene matches: 6. This chain's CDR3 is CSATRGRLYEQYF. CDR3 in DNA: TGCAGTGCTACTAGGGGGCGACTCTACGAGCAGTACTTC.

The CDR3 coding sequence is TGTGCCAGCAGCTTGAGGGGGCTCTTTGGGGATGAGCAGTTCTTC. It codes for CASSLRGLFGDEQFF. The chain combines TRBV5-5 with TRBJ2-1; TRBD1 aligns across 7 bases. The CDR3 contains 15 residues. The V gene end was trimmed by 1 base and the J gene end by 8 bases; junction bases not matched to a gene: 9. The germline V gene encodes CDR1 SGHKS and CDR2 YYEKEE (reference sequence).

The V and J genes are TRBV20-1 and TRBJ2-1; perhaps TRBD1 as D (5 bases). V lost 3 bases to trimming and J lost 0 bases, with 15 bases between them. CDR1 DFQATT and CDR2 SNEGSKA come from the germline V gene (reference sequence). The CDR3 consists of 16 residues. The CDR3 region is CSASGGATPSYNEQFF. CDR3 bases: TGCAGTGCTAGTGGTGGGGCCACCCCCTCCTACAATGAGCAGTTCTTC.

This clonotype was found a few times. The genes are TRBV4-3 and TRBJ1-1, with TRBD1 as a possible D gene (6 bases). Germline assignment: CDR1 LGHNA and CDR2 YSLEER. Trimming left V 4 bases short and J 0 bases short, with 12 bases between. The CDR3 length is 15 residues. CDR3 amino acids: CASSLQDRLNTEAFF. CDR3 bases: TGCGCCAGCAGCCTACAGGACAGACTGAACACTGAAGCTTTCTTT.

This clonotype was picked up many times. The genes are TRBV4-1 and TRBJ1-2, with TRBD1 as a possible D gene (5 bases). This CDR3 spans 17 amino acids. Trimming took off 3 bases at V and 5 bases at J, with 22 bases between the two ends. Germline CDR1 is MGHRA and CDR2 is YSYEKL. CDR3 sequence: CASSHSRGEPRDYGYTF. The CDR3 bases are TGCGCCAGCAGCCACAGTAGGGGAGAACCGCGGGATTATGGCTACACCTTC.

The J gene is TRBJ2-7, the V gene TRBV5-5; TRBD2 is a possible D gene (6 bases). Germline V gene sequence: CDR1 SGHKS, CDR2 YYEKEE (reference sequence). This CDR3 is 14 amino acids long. V shed 3 bases and J shed 2 bases, with 12 bases lying between them. Written as DNA, the CDR3 is TGTGCCAGCAGCTCGGGACTGGCAGCCTACGAGCAGTACTTC. This translates into CASSSGLAAYEQYF.

The CDR3 here is CAISDLTGDTQYF. Written as DNA, the CDR3 is TGTGCCATCAGTGATCTGACCGGAGATACGCAGTATTTT. The J gene is TRBJ2-3, the V gene TRBV10-3; D unresolved. V shed 3 bases and J shed 5 bases, with 9 bases lying between them. Germline CDR1 is ENHRY and CDR2 is SYGVKD. The CDR3 consists of 13 residues.

The table lists this clonotype with many counts. The rearrangement uses TRBV12-3 or TRBV12-4 and TRBJ1-4, with 8 bases identical to TRBD1. The ends lost 8 bases at V and 10 bases at J; junction bases unmatched: 12. The CDR3 has 14 amino acids. The CDR3, as DNA: TGTGCCAGCGGCCCCCAGGGGGCGAGAGGAAAACTGTTTTTT. This translates into CASGPQGARGKLFF.

This clonotype has only a few counts. This chain joins TRBV7-2 and TRBJ2-1; 10 bases are shared with TRBD2. The length of the CDR3 is 14 residues. Germline V gene lookup returns CDR1 SGHTA and CDR2 FQGNSA. Germline trimming cut 7 bases from V and 7 bases from J; bases unmatched to any gene: 7. CDR3 DNA sequence: TGTGCCAGCACCAAGCGGGAGGGCAGGAATGAGCAGTTCTTC. Its translation: CASTKREGRNEQFF.

This clonotype was observed a few times. The rearrangement links TRBV20-1 to TRBJ1-1, with D perhaps matching TRBD1 (5 bases). Trimming shortened V by 2 bases and J by 5 bases, and 15 bases separated the two germline ends. The germline gives CDR1 DFQATT, CDR2 SNEGSKA (reference sequence). The CDR3 runs 14 residues. The CDR3 loop is CSARKQGVGTEAFF. The CDR3 nucleotides are TGCAGTGCTAGAAAGCAGGGCGTAGGGACTGAAGCTTTCTTT.

The V call is TRBV5-1, the J call TRBJ2-7; D unclear. The V end was cut by 0 bases, the J end by 7 bases, with 11 bases between. Germline lookup yields CDR1 SGHRS and CDR2 YFSETQ. The CDR3 contains 13 residues. CDR3 nucleotides: TGCGCCAGCAGCTTGGAACGTTTCGGGGAGCAGTACTTC. Translating it yields CASSLERFGEQYF.

This clonotype was seen repeatedly, ten times or more. The chain uses TRBV20-1 and TRBJ2-7, with D possibly being TRBD2 (5 bases). Deletions cut 6 bases from V and 0 bases from J, with 15 bases between. This CDR3 contains 14 residues. Per germline, CDR1 DFQATT and CDR2 SNEGSKA (reference sequence). CDR3 bases: TGCAGTGCCCTAGCTGGCCGGGGCTCCTACGAGCAGTACTTC. Its translation: CSALAGRGSYEQYF.

Worth noting for this clonotype: A single base separates this from a much larger clone, so it may be a read error. The V call is TRBV5-1, the J call TRBJ2-3, with TRBD2 matching 9 bases. Germline assignment: CDR1 SGHRS and CDR2 YFSETQ. This CDR3 is built from 15 residues. Losses at the gene ends were 0 bases for V and 5 bases for J; bases not matched to a gene: 4. The CDR3: CASSLEAGGIDTQYF. Written as DNA, the CDR3 is TGCGCCAGCAGCTTGGAAGCGGGAGGCATAGATACGCAGTATTTT. Full variable domain (outside the CDR3, taken from reference TRBV5-1 and TRBJ2-3): KAGVTQTPRYLIKTRGQQVTLSCSPISGHRSVSWYQQTPGQGLQFLFEYFSETQRNKGNFPGRFSGRQFSNSRSEMNVSTLELGDSALYLCASSLEAGGIDTQYFGPGTRLTVL.

The genes are TRBV2 and TRBJ1-1; D uncertain. Germline V CDR1 and CDR2: SNHLY, FYNNEI. V lost 1 base and J 3 bases, leaving 6 bases between the germline ends. The CDR3 runs to 13 residues. CDR3 sequence: CASSEEEDTEAFF. The CDR3 nucleotides read TGTGCCAGCAGTGAAGAGGAGGACACTGAAGCTTTCTTT.

The chain has TRBV10-3 and TRBJ2-2; 8 positions agree with TRBD1. The length of the CDR3 is 16 residues. Germline CDR1 reads ENHRY; CDR2 reads SYGVKD. The ends lost 6 bases at V and 4 bases at J; junction bases unmatched: 10. The CDR3, as DNA: TGTGCCATCAGCCAAAGACAGGGGAGTGCCACCGGGGAGCTGTTTTTT. It yields the protein CAISQRQGSATGELFF.

There are many counts of this clonotype. The chain is built from TRBV6-5 and TRBJ2-5, with D maybe TRBD2 (5 bases). CDR1 and CDR2 (germline): MNHEY, SVGAGI. V was pared by 8 bases and J by 5 bases, with 15 bases between. The CDR3 runs to 13 residues. The CDR3 DNA follows: TGTGCCAGCGGTAGAGGGAGAGGGGAGACCCAGTACTTC. It codes for CASGRGRGETQYF.

CDR3 in amino acids: CASSLADRAHGYTF. The DNA for the CDR3 is TGTGCCAGCAGCTTGGCCGACAGGGCTCATGGCTACACCTTC. The chain is built from TRBV5-4 and TRBJ1-2; 7 bases align to TRBD1. This CDR3 region has 14 residues. Trimming removed 0 bases from V and 6 bases from J; junction bases left unmatched: 5. The germline gives CDR1 SGHNT, CDR2 YYREEE (reference sequence).